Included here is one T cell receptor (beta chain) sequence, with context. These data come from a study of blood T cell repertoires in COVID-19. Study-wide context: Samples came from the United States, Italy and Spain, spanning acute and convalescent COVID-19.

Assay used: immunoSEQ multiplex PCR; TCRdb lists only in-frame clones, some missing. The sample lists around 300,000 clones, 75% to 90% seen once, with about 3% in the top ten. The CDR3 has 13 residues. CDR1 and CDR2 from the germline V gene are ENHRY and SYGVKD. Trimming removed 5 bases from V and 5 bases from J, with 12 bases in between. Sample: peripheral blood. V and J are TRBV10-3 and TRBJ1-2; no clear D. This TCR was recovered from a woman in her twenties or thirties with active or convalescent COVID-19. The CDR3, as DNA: TGTGCCATCAGTACCCTGGGAGTTTATGGCTACACCTTC. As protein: CAISTLGVYGYTF.